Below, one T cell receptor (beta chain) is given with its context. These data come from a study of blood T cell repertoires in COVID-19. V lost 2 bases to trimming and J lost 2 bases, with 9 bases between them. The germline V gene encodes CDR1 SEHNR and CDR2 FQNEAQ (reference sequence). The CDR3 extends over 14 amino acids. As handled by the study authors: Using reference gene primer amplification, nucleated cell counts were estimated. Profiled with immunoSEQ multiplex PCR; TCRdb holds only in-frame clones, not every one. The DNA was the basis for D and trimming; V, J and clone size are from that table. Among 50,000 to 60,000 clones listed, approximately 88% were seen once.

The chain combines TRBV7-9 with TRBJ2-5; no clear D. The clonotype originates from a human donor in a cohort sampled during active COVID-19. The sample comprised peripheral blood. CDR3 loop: CASSLTTGQETQYF. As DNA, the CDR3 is TGTGCCAGCAGCTTAACAACCGGGCAAGAGACCCAGTACTTC.